This is a list of T cell receptor beta chains from one sample in a study of T cells in Graves' hyperthyroidism and ophthalmopathy. TCRdb reanalysed the multiplex PCR reads using MiXCR and keeps one entry per CDR3 protein. The table has around 690,000 distinct CDR3 sequences, roughly 17% seen once. Sequenced material: blood. The receptors derive from a middle-aged man with Graves' hyperthyroidism. CDR3s include the opening cysteine and the closing phenylalanine or tryptophan. D genes are given only for firm matches. For some rows the clone size is stated as once, few or many, or as a class when expanded; others skip it.

CDR3nt,CDR3aa,v_gene,abundance,d_gene,j_gene
TGTGCCAGCAGCAATACCGCTGCCGGGACAACCTACGAGCAGTACTTC,CASSNTAAGTTYEQYF,TRBV28,.,.,TRBJ2-7
TGTGCCTGGAGCCGGACAGGGAACAATCAGCCCCAGCATTTT,CAWSRTGNNQPQHF,TRBV30,many,TRBD1,TRBJ1-5
TGTGCCAGCAGTTTACACCGGGGCAGGGGCTCCTACGAGCAGTACTTC,CASSLHRGRGSYEQYF,TRBV28,many,.,TRBJ2-7
TGTGCCAGCAGTTTAACGGGAGCGGGAGCCAATGAGCAGTTCTTC,CASSLTGAGANEQFF,TRBV28,many,TRBD2,TRBJ2-1
TGTGCCATCAACCAGGGCAACTATGGCTACACCTTC,CAINQGNYGYTF,TRBV10-3,many,.,TRBJ1-2
TGTGCCATCAGTGAGGTCAGCCGAACCGCGGAGCTGTTTTTT,CAISEVSRTAELFF,TRBV10-3,.,.,TRBJ2-2
TGTGCCAGCAGTTTCGGGACAGGGTATGGCTACACCTTC,CASSFGTGYGYTF,TRBV7-3,many,TRBD1,TRBJ1-2
TGTGCCAGCAGCAGGGAGGACACAGATACGCAGTATTTT,CASSREDTDTQYF,TRBV11-3,.,.,TRBJ2-3
TGTGCCAGCACCACCGAAGAGGGAGGGTACGAGCAGTACTTC,CASTTEEGGYEQYF,TRBV5-5,few,TRBD2,TRBJ2-7
TGTGCCAGCAAATTAGGAGAGGTCGGGACCTACGAGCAGTACTTC,CASKLGEVGTYEQYF,TRBV7-9,.,.,TRBJ2-7
TGTGCCCGCAAGGGGGGAAGGACCAAAAACATTCAGTACTTC,CARKGGRTKNIQYF,TRBV28,many,.,TRBJ2-4
TGTGCCACCAGTGAATGTAACAGGGGATCCATGAACACTGAAGCTTTCTTT,CATSECNRGSMNTEAFF,TRBV24-1,.,TRBD1,TRBJ1-1
TGTGCCAGCAGAAGGACGGTGACCTACGAGCAGTACTTC,CASRRTVTYEQYF,TRBV6-1,.,.,TRBJ2-7
TGTGCCAGCAGCTCCCTACGCGGGGGTGAGCAGTTCTTC,CASSSLRGGEQFF,TRBV7-9,few,TRBD2,TRBJ2-1
TGTGCCAGCAGCCAACTAGCGGACTACAATGAGCAGTTCTTC,CASSQLADYNEQFF,TRBV2,many,TRBD2,TRBJ2-1
TGTGCCAGCAGCCCAGACAGCTCCAATTCACCCCTCCACTTT,CASSPDSSNSPLHF,TRBV13,many,.,TRBJ1-6